The 27 T cell receptor beta chains given below trace back to one sample, sequenced in a study. Assay used: immunoSEQ multiplex PCR; TCRdb lists only in-frame clones, some missing. The data contain about 68,000 clones, 93% of them singletons. Specimen: PBMCs. The receptors originated from a man aged 35-49 years with rheumatoid arthritis.

V usage is TRBV5-5 and J usage is TRBJ1-4, with D unresolved. The germline CDR1 and CDR2 sequences are SGHKS and YYEKEE (reference sequence). V lost 4 bases to trimming and J lost 0 bases, with 4 bases between them. The CDR3 has 13 residues. The CDR3 sequence is CASSIPTNEKLFF. CDR3 nucleotide sequence: TGTGCCAGCAGCATCCCAACTAATGAAAAACTGTTTTTT.

The V gene is TRBV5-6, the J gene TRBJ2-2; no clear D. V gave up 0 bases and J gave up 1 base, with 7 bases separating them. This CDR3 spans 15 amino acids. CDR1 is SGHDT, CDR2 YYEEEE, per germline. This CDR3 reads CASSLVLLNTGELFF. DNA for the CDR3: TGTGCCAGCAGCTTGGTTTTGCTGAACACCGGGGAGCTGTTTTTT.

The chain carries TRBV27 and TRBJ2-5; D uncertain. The CDR3 is 14 amino acids. The germline V and J ends were trimmed by 2 bases and 1 base, with 8 bases remaining between them. CDR1 is MNHEY, CDR2 SMNVEV, per germline (reference sequence). DNA of the CDR3: TGTGCCAGCAGTTTAACAACCTCCCAAGAGACCCAGTACTTC. Its protein is CASSLTTSQETQYF.

The V gene is TRBV2, the J gene TRBJ1-3; no firm D call. The CDR3 runs to 14 residues. Germline loops: CDR1 SNHLY, CDR2 FYNNEI. V dropped 8 bases and J dropped 0 bases, with 11 bases sitting between them. The CDR3 sequence is CASSQRNSGNTIYF. The CDR3 nucleotides read TGTGCCAGCTCCCAGCGAAACTCTGGAAACACCATATATTTT. Drawing the rest from reference TRBV2 and TRBJ1-3, the complete variable domain is EPEVTQTPSHQVTQMGQEVILRCVPISNHLYFYWYRQILGQKVEFLVSFYNNEISEKSEIFDDQFSVERPDGSNFTLKIRSTKLEDSAMYFCASSQRNSGNTIYFGEGSWLTVV.

In the case of this clone: At the DNA level, this CDR3 is encoded by other sequences in the same sample as well. The chain is built from TRBV14 and TRBJ1-4, with D hard to call. The CDR3 contains 14 residues. V lost 1 base to trimming and J lost 3 bases, with 6 bases between them. Germline CDR1 and CDR2: SGHDN and FVKESK. CDR3 loop: CASSQGRANEKLFF. CDR3 bases: TGTGCCAGCAGCCAAGGACGGGCTAATGAAAAACTGTTTTTT.

This chain uses TRBV5-4 with TRBJ2-5; 12 nucleotides align to TRBD2. This CDR3 is 18 amino acids long. Germline loops: CDR1 SGHNT, CDR2 YYREEE (reference sequence). Trimming at V came to 5 bases and at J to 4 bases, leaving 15 bases not matched to a gene. The CDR3 nucleotides are TGTGCCAGCAGTTCCTCTTTCCTCCAGACTAGCGGGGGAGAGACCCAGTACTTC. Amino acids: CASSSSFLQTSGGETQYF. Drawing the rest from reference TRBV5-4 and TRBJ2-5, the complete variable domain is ETGVTQSPTHLIKTRGQQVTLRCSSQSGHNTVSWYQQALGQGPQFIFQYYREEENGRGNFPPRFSGLQFPNYSSELNVNALELDDSALYLCASSSSFLQTSGGETQYFGPGTRLLVL.

A single count supports this clone. Here the CDR3 reads CASSVPGNYEQYF. In nucleotides, the CDR3 is TGTGCCAGCAGCGTCCCCGGGAACTACGAGCAGTACTTC. The gene calls are TRBV11-2 and TRBJ2-7, with a possible D match to TRBD2 (5 bases). CDR1 and CDR2 (germline): SGHAT, FQNNGV. V was cut by 5 bases and J by 3 bases, with 11 bases left in between. There are 13 residues in the CDR3.

This clone occurred once. The chain carries TRBV6-6 and TRBJ1-5, with 9 bases fitting TRBD1. The germline V gene has CDR1 MNHNY and CDR2 SVGAGI (reference sequence). This CDR3 is 16 amino acids long. V lost 2 bases, J lost 5 bases, and 7 bases stayed unmatched. The CDR3 is CASSYAKGQGDQPQHF. The CDR3 DNA follows: TGTGCCAGCAGTTACGCGAAGGGACAGGGAGATCAGCCCCAGCATTTT.

CDR3 region: CASSQRTGPNSPLHF. DNA for the CDR3: TGTGCCAGCAGCCAACGAACAGGGCCTAATTCACCCCTCCACTTT. This rearrangement joins TRBV4-2 to TRBJ1-6; weak D call: TRBD1 (6 bases). Per germline, CDR1 LGHNA and CDR2 YNFKEQ. The V gene lost 2 bases and the J gene lost 6 bases, with 11 bases spanning the gap. CDR3 size: 15 residues.

The CDR3 DNA reads as TGTGCCAGCAGTGAATTGGGGGGCAGGAGCAATCAGCCCCAGCATTTT. This translates into CASSELGGRSNQPQHF. The V gene is TRBV6-1, the J gene TRBJ1-5; TRBD1 might be the D (6 bases). This CDR3 region has 16 residues. Trimming stripped 2 bases from V and 1 base from J, with 12 bases between. CDR1 and CDR2 from the germline V gene are MNHNS and SASEGT.

The chain joins TRBV7-3 to TRBJ2-3; D possibly corresponds to TRBD2 (7 bases). The CDR3 is made up of 16 amino acids. Germline assignment: CDR1 SGHTA and CDR2 FQGTGA. Between the trimmed V and J ends, which lost 2 bases and 2 bases, there was a span of 14 bases. For the CDR3, the DNA is TGTGCCAGCAGCTTAGGGGGGGGCCCCTTCACAGATACGCAGTATTTT. Amino acid sequence: CASSLGGGPFTDTQYF.

J is TRBJ1-6 and V is TRBV6-4; weak D call: TRBD1 (5 bases). Germline CDR1 is MRHNA and CDR2 is SNTAGT. V was clipped by 2 bases and J by 10 bases, with 12 bases between them. This CDR3 comprises 14 residues. CDR3 DNA sequence: TGTGCCAGCAGTGACACGGGGCCGGGATCACCCCTCCACTTT. It translates to CASSDTGPGSPLHF.

The chain carries TRBV5-5 and TRBJ1-1; D possibly corresponds to TRBD1 (6 bases). Looked up from germline, CDR1 is SGHKS and CDR2 is YYEKEE (reference sequence). This CDR3 comprises 15 residues. Trimming pared 1 base from V and 1 base from J, leaving 11 bases between. The CDR3 DNA follows: TGTGCCAGCAGCTTGCGCTACAGGGAGAACACTGAAGCTTTCTTT. Its protein product is CASSLRYRENTEAFF.

The rearrangement links TRBV28 to TRBJ2-1; TRBD2 agrees at 10 bases. The germline V gene encodes CDR1 MDHEN and CDR2 SYDVKM. This CDR3 has 13 residues. Unmatched junction bases numbered 12, after V lost 10 bases and J lost 12 bases. CDR3 DNA sequence: TGTGCCACCTCGGGACTAGCGTTCGGGGGGCAGTTCTTC. Amino acid sequence: CATSGLAFGGQFF.

As concerns this clone: A read error may produce the germline difference seen at one junction end. The sample holds other DNA sequences that translate to the same CDR3. The gene calls are TRBV4-2 and TRBJ2-5, with TRBD2 identical over 8 bases. Germline CDR1 and CDR2: LGHNA and YNFKEQ. The CDR3 length is 17 residues. The CDR3 DNA reads as TGTGCCAGCAGCCAAGATTTAGGGGGGACTAGTAAAGAGACTCAGTACTTC. It translates to CASSQDLGGTSKETQYF.

The chain links TRBV29-1 to TRBJ2-1, with TRBD1 matching over 7 bases. CDR1 is SQVTM, CDR2 ANQGSEA, per germline. This CDR3 is built from 15 residues. Trimming took 5 bases from V and 2 from J; bases not matched to a gene: 9. CDR3 nucleotide sequence: TGCAGCGTTAAACAGGGGACGGACACCTACAATGAGCAGTTCTTC. The encoded protein is CSVKQGTDTYNEQFF.

This chain joins TRBV18 and TRBJ2-7; the D gene is possibly TRBD1 (5 bases). V was trimmed by 3 bases and J by 6 bases, leaving 18 bases between them. Germline lookup yields CDR1 KGHSH and CDR2 LQKENI. The CDR3 has 15 residues. The CDR3 spells CASSPRVNGGGEQYF. CDR3 nucleotide sequence: TGTGCCAGCTCACCCAGGGTTAACGGTGGTGGCGAGCAGTACTTC.

V usage is TRBV14 and J usage is TRBJ1-2; 9 bases fit TRBD1. The CDR3 is made up of 15 amino acids. With 5 bases clipped from V and 0 bases from J, the junction kept 4 bases outside the gene matches. Germline V lookup: CDR1 SGHDN, CDR2 FVKESK. The CDR3 coding sequence is TGTGCCAGCAGCTTCCGGACAGGGGCTAACTATGGCTACACCTTC. It yields the protein CASSFRTGANYGYTF. The full variable domain, its missing parts supplied by reference TRBV14 and TRBJ1-2, is EAGVTQFPSHSVIEKGQTVTLRCDPISGHDNLYWYRRVMGKEIKFLLHFVKESKQDESGMPNNRFLAERTGGTYSTLKVQPAELEDSGVYFCASSFRTGANYGYTFGSGTRLTVV.

J is TRBJ2-1 and V is TRBV5-1; D gene ambiguous. V gave up 1 base and J gave up 7 bases, with 15 bases separating them. Germline CDR1 is SGHRS and CDR2 is YFSETQ. This CDR3 has 15 residues. The CDR3 DNA is TGCGCCAGCAGCTTGACAGCGCCCCCGTCTAATGAGCAGTTCTTC. Protein product: CASSLTAPPSNEQFF.

V usage is TRBV27 and J usage is TRBJ1-1; D ambiguous. Germline V CDR1 and CDR2: MNHEY, SMNVEV (reference sequence). The CDR3 runs 13 residues. Trimming took 3 bases from V and 1 from J, leaving 6 bases between them. The CDR3 here is CASSFWGNTEAFF. The CDR3 DNA sequence: TGTGCCAGCAGTTTCTGGGGGAACACTGAAGCTTTCTTT.

In this sample, this clone turned up once. The chain uses TRBV27 and TRBJ2-7, with D perhaps assigned TRBD1 or TRBD2 (5 bases each). Germline values: CDR1 MNHEY, CDR2 SMNVEV (reference sequence). Trimming shortened V by 6 bases and J by 2 bases, and 14 bases separated the two germline ends. The CDR3 consists of 14 residues. The CDR3 DNA reads TGTGCCAGCAGACGGGGCTCAAAGGCCTACGAGCAGTACTTC. Amino acids: CASRRGSKAYEQYF.

The chain combines TRBV7-2 with TRBJ2-3, with D perhaps given as TRBD1 or TRBD2 (6 bases each). V lost 3 bases and J lost 6, with 16 bases in between. The germline V gene has CDR1 SGHTA and CDR2 FQGNSA. The CDR3 runs 15 residues. The DNA for the CDR3 is TGTGCCAGCAGCTTTTCTAGCGCGACAGGCGATACGCAGTATTTT. Protein sequence: CASSFSSATGDTQYF.

The chain combines TRBV5-4 with TRBJ1-4, with a weak D call TRBD1 (5 bases). V was shortened by 0 bases and J by 0 bases, with 15 bases between the two germline ends. The germline V gene has CDR1 SGHNT and CDR2 YYREEE (reference sequence). The CDR3 contains 18 residues. The CDR3 DNA reads as TGTGCCAGCAGCTTGGTTCTCGGGGGGGTTGCAACTAATGAAAAACTGTTTTTT. This translates into CASSLVLGGVATNEKLFF.

The chain combines TRBV7-2 with TRBJ1-5; 8 positions agree with TRBD1. This CDR3 region has 18 residues. CDR1 SGHTA and CDR2 FQGNSA come from the germline V gene. With 1 base clipped from V and 5 bases from J, the junction kept 13 bases outside the gene matches. CDR3 region: CASSLVVVGTGADQPQHF. CDR3 DNA sequence: TGTGCCAGCAGCTTAGTAGTCGTTGGGACAGGCGCTGATCAGCCCCAGCATTTT.

The rearrangement joins TRBV4-1 to TRBJ1-1; unclear D gene. Germline assignment: CDR1 MGHRA and CDR2 YSYEKL. V gave up 1 base and J gave up 0 bases, with 6 bases separating them. The CDR3 is 14 residues long. CDR3 nucleotides: TGCGCCAGCAGCCAAGGGTCCGTGAACACTGAAGCTTTCTTT. Translation gives CASSQGSVNTEAFF.

The chain recombines TRBV7-3 with TRBJ1-5; no clear D gene. The CDR3 runs to 13 residues. In germline, CDR1 is SGHTA, CDR2 FQGTGA. Between the trimmed V and J ends, which lost 10 bases and 0 bases, there was a span of 10 bases. The CDR3 DNA follows: TGTGCCACCCGGGAGTATAGCAATCAGCCCCAGCATTTT. Its translation is CATREYSNQPQHF.

The genes are TRBV19 and TRBJ1-1; 7 nucleotides agree with TRBD1. Germline V gene data show CDR1 as LNHDA and CDR2 as SQIVND (reference sequence). The CDR3 extends over 15 amino acids. V dropped 3 bases and J dropped 1; count of bases not matched to a gene: 5. CDR3 nucleotides: TGTGCCAGTAGTATTTGGGACAGTCGGAACACTGAAGCTTTCTTT. Translated: CASSIWDSRNTEAFF.